The present entry profiles one T cell receptor (beta chain) with its context. The antigen is not known. This specimen comes from a study of T cell responses to AZD1222 COVID-19 vaccine. Study outcomes and limitations: Repertoire sampling happened only post peak T cell response. Increases in Spike-specific TCR breadth and depth were seen after two AZD1222 doses.

Repertoires were generated with immunoSEQ multiplex PCR, while TCRdb's copy carries only in-frame clones and drops some. This table has fewer than 120,000 clones, nearly 90% appearing once. Trimming left V 2 bases short and J 1 base short, with 2 bases between. CDR1 is MDHEN, CDR2 SYDVKM, per germline. The CDR3 length is 12 residues. The chain combines TRBV28 with TRBJ1-2; D unresolved. The TCR sequence derives from an adult in good health. Material: peripheral blood, obtained on day 0 of AZD1222 vaccination. The CDR3 spells CASSLVNYGYTF. The CDR3 nucleotides read TGTGCCAGCAGTTTAGTTAACTATGGCTACACCTTC.